A selection of T cell receptor beta chains follows, all from one sample in a study of shared clonotypes between healthy human individuals. Here immunoSEQ multiplex PCR was the method, and the copy in TCRdb shows in-frame clones only, minus some. Among a few hundred thousand clones listed, 95% to 96% were seen once. The material sequenced was naive CD8+ T cells sorted from blood. These receptors were obtained from a woman in her 30s in good health. Each CDR3 is given with its conserved first and last residue. Each record gives: V gene, CDR3 length, J gene, D gene, clone size, CDR3 protein, CDR3 DNA. D genes are given only for firm matches. Size is stated for part of the rows, as once, few or many counts, or as a class when the clone is expanded.

V: TRBV9
length: 13
J: TRBJ1-1
D: TRBD1
size: -
CDR3: CASSVEGQGRTFF
DNA: TGTGCCAGCAGCGTAGAGGGACAGGGTAGGACTTTCTTT

V: TRBV4-2
length: 15
J: TRBJ2-1
D: TRBD2
size: -
CDR3: CASSHWTSGTDEQFF
DNA: TGTGCCAGCAGCCACTGGACTAGCGGGACAGATGAGCAGTTCTTC

V: TRBV4-3
length: 13
J: TRBJ1-5
D: -
size: -
CDR3: CASSQEDGQPQHF
DNA: TGCGCCAGCAGCCAAGAGGATGGTCAGCCCCAGCATTTT

V: TRBV4-2
length: 16
J: TRBJ2-5
D: -
size: -
CDR3: CASSQSQSGATRTQYF
DNA: TGTGCCAGCAGCCAATCTCAGTCCGGGGCCACGAGGACCCAGTACTTC

V: TRBV28
length: 14
J: TRBJ2-7
D: -
size: -
CDR3: CASSFGQVSYEQYF
DNA: TGTGCCAGCAGTTTCGGGCAGGTCTCCTACGAGCAGTACTTC

V: TRBV7-3
length: 20
J: TRBJ2-1
D: TRBD2
size: once
CDR3: CASSSPRTSGHPELYNEQFF
DNA: TGTGCCAGCAGCTCGCCCAGGACTAGCGGCCACCCCGAACTTTACAATGAGCAGTTCTTC

V: TRBV10-3
length: 16
J: TRBJ2-7
D: TRBD2
size: -
CDR3: CAISDRGRGEAYEQYF
DNA: TGTGCCATCAGTGACCGAGGGAGGGGAGAGGCCTACGAGCAGTACTTC

V: TRBV4-2
length: 15
J: TRBJ2-5
D: TRBD2
size: -
CDR3: CASSQGREGLETQYF
DNA: TGTGCCAGCAGCCAAGGGCGGGAGGGCCTCGAGACCCAGTACTTC

V: TRBV7-9
length: 14
J: TRBJ2-7
D: -
size: -
CDR3: CASSLPGLANEQYF
DNA: TGTGCCAGCAGCTTACCTGGCCTAGCCAACGAGCAGTACTTC

V: TRBV5-6
length: 13
J: TRBJ1-1
D: TRBD1
size: -
CDR3: CASSLDRGPEAFF
DNA: TGTGCCAGCAGCTTAGACAGGGGCCCTGAAGCTTTCTTT

V: TRBV5-4
length: 16
J: TRBJ2-7
D: -
size: -
CDR3: CASSYQGRVMRYEQYF
DNA: TGTGCCAGCAGCTACCAGGGGAGGGTGATGCGTTACGAGCAGTACTTC

V: TRBV7-9
length: 15
J: TRBJ1-1
D: -
size: -
CDR3: CASSLGLGENTEAFF
DNA: TGTGCCAGCAGCTTAGGTCTCGGGGAGAACACTGAAGCTTTCTTT

V: TRBV27
length: 14
J: TRBJ2-7
D: TRBD1
size: -
CDR3: CASSGGTGSTEQYF
DNA: TGTGCCAGCAGTGGGGGGACAGGGTCTACCGAGCAGTACTTC

V: TRBV5-6
length: 16
J: TRBJ2-7
D: -
size: -
CDR3: CASSRFRADNSYEQYF
DNA: TGTGCCAGCAGCCGCTTTAGGGCGGATAACTCCTACGAGCAGTACTTC

V: TRBV7-9
length: 15
J: TRBJ2-5
D: TRBD1
size: -
CDR3: CASSLRDSRQETQYF
DNA: TGTGCCAGCAGCTTACGGGACAGCCGACAAGAGACCCAGTACTTC

V: TRBV19
length: 11
J: TRBJ2-5
D: -
size: -
CDR3: CASSTKETQYF
DNA: TGTGCCAGTAGTACAAAAGAGACCCAGTACTTC

V: TRBV2
length: 16
J: TRBJ1-1
D: -
size: -
CDR3: CASSWNGTPMNTEAFF
DNA: TGTGCCAGCAGTTGGAACGGGACACCCATGAACACTGAAGCTTTCTTT

V: TRBV13
length: 15
J: TRBJ2-3
D: -
size: -
CDR3: CASSSRVWGTDTQYF
DNA: TGTGCCAGCAGCAGCAGGGTTTGGGGCACAGATACGCAGTATTTT

V: TRBV6-1
length: 13
J: TRBJ1-3
D: TRBD1
size: -
CDR3: CASSGGFGNTIYF
DNA: TGTGCCAGCTCAGGGGGTTTTGGAAACACCATATATTTT

V: TRBV27
length: 14
J: TRBJ2-7
D: -
size: -
CDR3: CASSLGGPTYEQYF
DNA: TGTGCCAGCAGTTTAGGCGGGCCGACCTACGAGCAGTACTTC

V: TRBV28
length: 14
J: TRBJ1-5
D: -
size: -
CDR3: CASSFGLINQPQHF
DNA: TGTGCCAGCAGTTTTGGCCTGATCAATCAGCCCCAGCATTTT

V: TRBV25-1
length: 12
J: TRBJ2-1
D: -
size: -
CDR3: CASSPGGQEQFF
DNA: TGTGCCAGCAGTCCAGGGGGGCAAGAGCAGTTCTTC

V: TRBV5-6
length: 14
J: TRBJ1-3
D: -
size: -
CDR3: CASSLGASGNTIYF
DNA: TGTGCCAGCAGCTTGGGAGCCTCTGGAAACACCATATATTTT

V: TRBV5-1
length: 17
J: TRBJ2-3
D: TRBD1
size: -
CDR3: CASSLDQGAWSTDTQYF
DNA: TGCGCCAGCAGCTTGGATCAGGGGGCGTGGAGCACAGATACGCAGTATTTT

V: TRBV27
length: 13
J: TRBJ2-5
D: -
size: -
CDR3: CASSFGGLETQYF
DNA: TGTGCCAGCAGTTTTGGAGGCCTAGAGACCCAGTACTTC

V: TRBV5-1
length: 13
J: TRBJ2-5
D: -
size: -
CDR3: CASRGRGEETQYF
DNA: TGCGCCAGCAGAGGAAGGGGGGAAGAGACCCAGTACTTC

V: TRBV10-3
length: 14
J: TRBJ2-1
D: -
size: -
CDR3: CAISESGEDNEQFF
DNA: TGTGCCATCAGTGAGTCTGGGGAAGACAATGAGCAGTTCTTC

V: TRBV9
length: 12
J: TRBJ1-4
D: -
size: -
CDR3: CASSGAVGKLFF
DNA: TGTGCCAGCAGCGGGGCCGTCGGAAAACTGTTTTTT

V: TRBV28
length: 15
J: TRBJ2-2
D: TRBD2
size: -
CDR3: CASSPSGGLTGELFF
DNA: TGTGCCAGCAGTCCCAGCGGGGGTCTTACCGGGGAGCTGTTTTTT

V: TRBV6-5
length: 15
J: TRBJ2-5
D: -
size: -
CDR3: CASSYLPLGRETQYF
DNA: TGTGCCAGCAGTTACCTCCCCCTGGGGCGGGAGACCCAGTACTTC

V: TRBV5-4
length: 15
J: TRBJ2-3
D: TRBD1
size: -
CDR3: CASIPLGGGTDTQYF
DNA: TGTGCCAGCATCCCCTTAGGGGGCGGCACAGATACGCAGTATTTT

V: TRBV13
length: 15
J: TRBJ2-7
D: TRBD1
size: -
CDR3: CASSFLGTGAHEQYF
DNA: TGTGCCAGCAGCTTCCTCGGGACAGGGGCCCACGAGCAGTACTTC

V: TRBV28
length: 14
J: TRBJ2-1
D: TRBD2
size: -
CDR3: CASTGLAGAGEQFF
DNA: TGTGCCAGCACGGGACTAGCGGGAGCAGGTGAGCAGTTCTTC

V: TRBV28
length: 14
J: TRBJ2-2
D: TRBD2
size: once
CDR3: CATGLAGLTGELFF
DNA: TGTGCCACAGGCCTAGCGGGCCTCACCGGGGAGCTGTTTTTT

V: TRBV7-9
length: 12
J: TRBJ2-3
D: TRBD1
size: -
CDR3: CASSTTGTGQYF
DNA: TGTGCCAGCAGCACTACTGGGACAGGGCAGTATTTT

V: TRBV4-1
length: 16
J: TRBJ1-2
D: -
size: -
CDR3: CASSRLSGRVGYGYTF
DNA: TGCGCCAGCAGCCGCCTTTCCGGCAGGGTGGGCTATGGCTACACCTTC

V: TRBV19
length: 16
J: TRBJ2-1
D: TRBD2
size: -
CDR3: CASSIPSSGSYNEQFF
DNA: TGTGCCAGTAGTATTCCCTCTAGCGGGAGCTACAATGAGCAGTTCTTC